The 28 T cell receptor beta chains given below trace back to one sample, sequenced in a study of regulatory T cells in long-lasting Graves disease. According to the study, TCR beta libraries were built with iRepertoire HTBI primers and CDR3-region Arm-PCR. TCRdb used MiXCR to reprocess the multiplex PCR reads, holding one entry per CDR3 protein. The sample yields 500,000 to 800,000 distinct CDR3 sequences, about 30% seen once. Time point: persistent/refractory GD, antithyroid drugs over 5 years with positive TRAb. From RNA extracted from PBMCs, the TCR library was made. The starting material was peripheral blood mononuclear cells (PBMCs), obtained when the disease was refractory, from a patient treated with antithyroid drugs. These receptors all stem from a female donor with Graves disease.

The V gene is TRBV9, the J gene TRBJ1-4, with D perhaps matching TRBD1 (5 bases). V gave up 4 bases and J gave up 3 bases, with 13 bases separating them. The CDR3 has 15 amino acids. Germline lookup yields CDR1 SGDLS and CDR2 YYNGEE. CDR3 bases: TGTGCCAGCAGCAACCTTGGGGCGGCTAATGAAAAACTGTTTTTT. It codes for CASSNLGAANEKLFF. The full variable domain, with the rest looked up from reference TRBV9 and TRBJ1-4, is DSGVTQTPKHLITATGQRVTLRCSPRSGDLSVYWYQQSLDQGLQFLIQYYNGEERAKGNILERFSAQQFPDLHSELNLSSLELGDSALYFCASSNLGAANEKLFFGSGTQLSVL.

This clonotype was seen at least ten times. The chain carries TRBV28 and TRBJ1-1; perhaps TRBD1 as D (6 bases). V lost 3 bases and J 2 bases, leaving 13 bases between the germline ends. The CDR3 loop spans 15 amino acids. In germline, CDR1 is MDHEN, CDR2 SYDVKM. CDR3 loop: CASSFISGDNTEAFF. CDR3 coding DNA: TGTGCCAGCAGTTTTATCTCAGGGGACAACACTGAAGCTTTCTTT.

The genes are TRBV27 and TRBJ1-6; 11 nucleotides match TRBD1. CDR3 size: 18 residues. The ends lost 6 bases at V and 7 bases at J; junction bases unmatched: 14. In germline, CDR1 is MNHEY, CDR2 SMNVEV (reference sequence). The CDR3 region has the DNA TGTGCCAGCAGGAACCCGGGACAGGGGGTGTACGGGAATTCACCCCTCCACTTT. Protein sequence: CASRNPGQGVYGNSPLHF.

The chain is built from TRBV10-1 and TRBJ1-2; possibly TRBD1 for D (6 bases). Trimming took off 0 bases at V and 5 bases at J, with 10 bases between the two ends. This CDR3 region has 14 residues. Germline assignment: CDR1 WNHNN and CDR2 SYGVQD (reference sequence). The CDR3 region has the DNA TGCGCCAGCAGTGAGTCGGGGACATCGTATGGCTACACCTTC. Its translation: CASSESGTSYGYTF.

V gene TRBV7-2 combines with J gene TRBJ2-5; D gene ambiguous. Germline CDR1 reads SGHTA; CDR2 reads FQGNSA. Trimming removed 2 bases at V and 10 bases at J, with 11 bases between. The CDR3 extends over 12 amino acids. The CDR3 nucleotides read TGTGCCAGCAGCTTACCCTACAAGGACCAGTACTTC. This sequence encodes CASSLPYKDQYF.

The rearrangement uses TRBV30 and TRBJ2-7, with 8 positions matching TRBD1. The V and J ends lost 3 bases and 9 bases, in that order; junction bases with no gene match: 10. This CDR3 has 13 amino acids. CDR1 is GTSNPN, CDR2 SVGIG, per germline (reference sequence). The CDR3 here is CAWSQVTGTGQYF. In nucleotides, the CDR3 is TGTGCCTGGAGCCAAGTCACCGGGACAGGGCAGTACTTC.

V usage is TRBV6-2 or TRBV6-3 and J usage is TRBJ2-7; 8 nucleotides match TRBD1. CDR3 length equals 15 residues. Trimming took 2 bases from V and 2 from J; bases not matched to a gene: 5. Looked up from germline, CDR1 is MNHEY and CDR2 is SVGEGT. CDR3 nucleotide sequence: TGTGCCAGCAGTTACGAATTACAGGGGGCCTACGAGCAGTACTTC. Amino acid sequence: CASSYELQGAYEQYF.

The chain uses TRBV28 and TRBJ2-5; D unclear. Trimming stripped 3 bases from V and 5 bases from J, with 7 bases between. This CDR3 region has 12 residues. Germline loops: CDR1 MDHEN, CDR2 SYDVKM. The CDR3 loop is CASSFHKETQYF. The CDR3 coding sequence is TGTGCCAGCAGTTTTCACAAGGAGACCCAGTACTTC.

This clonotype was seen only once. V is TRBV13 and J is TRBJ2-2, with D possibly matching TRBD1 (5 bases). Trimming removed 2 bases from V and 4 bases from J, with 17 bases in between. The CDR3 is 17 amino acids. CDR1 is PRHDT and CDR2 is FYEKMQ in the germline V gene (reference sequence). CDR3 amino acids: CASSLLRAGSSTGELFF. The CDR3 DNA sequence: TGTGCCAGCAGCTTATTAAGGGCAGGGTCGAGCACCGGGGAGCTGTTTTTT.

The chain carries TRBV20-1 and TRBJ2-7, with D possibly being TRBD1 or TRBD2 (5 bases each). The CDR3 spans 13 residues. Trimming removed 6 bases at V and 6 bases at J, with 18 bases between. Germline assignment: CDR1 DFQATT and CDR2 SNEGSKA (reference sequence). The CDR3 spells CSALRDGHIEQYF. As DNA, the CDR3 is TGCAGTGCCCTAAGGGACGGTCACATCGAGCAGTACTTC.

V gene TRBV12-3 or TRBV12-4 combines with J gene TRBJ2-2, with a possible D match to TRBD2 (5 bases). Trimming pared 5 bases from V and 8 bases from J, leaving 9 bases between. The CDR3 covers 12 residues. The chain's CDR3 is CASSGEWGELFF. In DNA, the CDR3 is TGTGCCAGCAGTGGGGAGTGGGGGGAGCTGTTTTTT.

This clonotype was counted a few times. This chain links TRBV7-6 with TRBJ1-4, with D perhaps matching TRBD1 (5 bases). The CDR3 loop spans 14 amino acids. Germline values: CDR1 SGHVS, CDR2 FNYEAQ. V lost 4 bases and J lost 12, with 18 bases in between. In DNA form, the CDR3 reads TGTGCCAGCAGCTCCCCGAGGACACGGGGGGAACTGTTTTTT. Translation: CASSSPRTRGELFF.

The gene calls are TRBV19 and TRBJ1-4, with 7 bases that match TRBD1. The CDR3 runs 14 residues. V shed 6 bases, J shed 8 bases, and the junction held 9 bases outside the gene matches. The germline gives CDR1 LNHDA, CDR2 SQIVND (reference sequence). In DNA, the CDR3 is TGTGCCAGTAGGTCGCAGGGGGGAATCGAAAAACTGTTTTTT. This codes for CASRSQGGIEKLFF. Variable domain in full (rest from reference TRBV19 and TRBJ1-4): DGGITQSPKYLFRKEGQNVTLSCEQNLNHDAMYWYRQDPGQGLRLIYYSQIVNDFQKGDIAEGYSVSREKKESFPLTVTSAQKNPTAFYLCASRSQGGIEKLFFGSGTQLSVL.

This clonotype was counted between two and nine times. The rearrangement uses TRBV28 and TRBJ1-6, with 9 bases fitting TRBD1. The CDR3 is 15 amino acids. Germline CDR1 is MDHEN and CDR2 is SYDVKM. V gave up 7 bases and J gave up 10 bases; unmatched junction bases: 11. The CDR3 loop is CASNPRGGQGSPLHF. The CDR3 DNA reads TGTGCCAGCAACCCAAGGGGCGGACAGGGGTCACCCCTCCACTTT.

The CDR3 is CASDTGVLLRSLHGYTF. The DNA of the CDR3 is TGTGCCAGCGATACAGGGGTTTTACTTCGGAGCTTGCATGGCTACACCTTC. The chain carries TRBV6-2 or TRBV6-3 and TRBJ1-2; 7 positions match TRBD1. The germline gives CDR1 MNHEY, CDR2 SVGEGT. The J segment lost 6 bases and the V segment lost 8 bases, leaving 21 bases of the junction unmatched. This CDR3 contains 17 residues.

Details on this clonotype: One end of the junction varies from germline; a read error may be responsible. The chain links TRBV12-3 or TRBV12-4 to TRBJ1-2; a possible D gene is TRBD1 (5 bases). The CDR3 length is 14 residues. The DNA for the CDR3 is TGTGCCAGCAGAGCTCAGGGTGACCGCTATGTCTACACCTTC. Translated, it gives CASRAQGDRYVYTF.

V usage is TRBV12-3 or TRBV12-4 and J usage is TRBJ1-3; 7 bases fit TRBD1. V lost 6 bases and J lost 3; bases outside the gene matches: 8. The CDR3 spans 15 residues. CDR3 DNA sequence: TGTGCCAGCAGCCAAACAGGGGTGGGTGGAAACACCATATATTTT. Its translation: CASSQTGVGGNTIYF.

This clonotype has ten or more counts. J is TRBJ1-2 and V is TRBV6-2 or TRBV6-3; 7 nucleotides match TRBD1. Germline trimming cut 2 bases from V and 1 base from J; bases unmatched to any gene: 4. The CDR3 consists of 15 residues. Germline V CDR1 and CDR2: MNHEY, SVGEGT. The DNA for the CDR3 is TGTGCCAGCAGTTACCGACGGGACAGTAACTATGGCTACACCTTC. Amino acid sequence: CASSYRRDSNYGYTF.

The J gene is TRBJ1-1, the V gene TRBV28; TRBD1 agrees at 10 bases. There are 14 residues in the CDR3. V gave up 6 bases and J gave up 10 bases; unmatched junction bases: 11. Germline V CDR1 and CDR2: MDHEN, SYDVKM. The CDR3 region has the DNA TGTGCCAGCAGGGCGACAGGACAGGGGGTTGGAGCTTTCTTT. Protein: CASRATGQGVGAFF.

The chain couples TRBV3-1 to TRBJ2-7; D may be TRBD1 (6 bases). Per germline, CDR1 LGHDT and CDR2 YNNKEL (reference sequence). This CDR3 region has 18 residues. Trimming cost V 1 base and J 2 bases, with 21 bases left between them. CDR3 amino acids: CASSQGVSPRGLTYEQYF. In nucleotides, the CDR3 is TGTGCCAGCAGCCAAGGGGTTAGCCCCAGGGGTCTGACCTACGAGCAGTACTTC.

CDR3 nucleotides: TGTGCCAGTTCCCCAGGGAACGCCCTTGGGGCTGAAGCTTTCTTT. It translates to CASSPGNALGAEAFF. The chain has TRBV6-1 and TRBJ1-1, with D perhaps TRBD1 (5 bases). The V gene's germline CDR1 is MNHNS and CDR2 SASEGT. V lost 9 bases and J lost 6, with 23 bases in between. This CDR3 contains 15 residues.

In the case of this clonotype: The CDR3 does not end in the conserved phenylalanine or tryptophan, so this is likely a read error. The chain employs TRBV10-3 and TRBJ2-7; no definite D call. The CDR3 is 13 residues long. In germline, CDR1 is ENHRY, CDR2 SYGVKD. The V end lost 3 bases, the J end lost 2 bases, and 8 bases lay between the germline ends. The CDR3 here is CAISDGPPYEQYL. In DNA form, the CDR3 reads TGTGCCATCAGTGATGGGCCCCCCTACGAGCAGTACCTC.

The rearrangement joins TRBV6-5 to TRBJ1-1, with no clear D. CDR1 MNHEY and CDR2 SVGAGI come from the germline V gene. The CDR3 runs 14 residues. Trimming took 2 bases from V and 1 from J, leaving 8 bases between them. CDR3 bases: TGTGCCAGCAGTTACGGGCGGACGAACACTGAAGCTTTCTTT. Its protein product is CASSYGRTNTEAFF.

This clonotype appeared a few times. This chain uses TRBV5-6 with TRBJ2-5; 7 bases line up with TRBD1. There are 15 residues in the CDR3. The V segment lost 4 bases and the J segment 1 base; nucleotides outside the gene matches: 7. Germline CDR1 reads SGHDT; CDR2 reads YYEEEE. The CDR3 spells CASSPGTVVQETQYF. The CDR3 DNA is TGTGCCAGCAGCCCCGGGACAGTGGTCCAAGAGACCCAGTACTTC.

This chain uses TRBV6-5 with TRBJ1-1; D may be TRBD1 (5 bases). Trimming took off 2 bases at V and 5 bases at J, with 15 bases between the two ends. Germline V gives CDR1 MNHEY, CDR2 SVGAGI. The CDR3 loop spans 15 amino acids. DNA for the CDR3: TGTGCCAGCAGTTACGGGGGAGGTCTATATACTGAAGCTTTCTTT. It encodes CASSYGGGLYTEAFF.

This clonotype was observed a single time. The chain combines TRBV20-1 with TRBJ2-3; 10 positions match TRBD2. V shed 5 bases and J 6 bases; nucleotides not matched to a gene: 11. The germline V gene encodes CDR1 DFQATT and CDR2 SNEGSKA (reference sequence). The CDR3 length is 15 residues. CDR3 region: CSASPLAGVSDTQYF. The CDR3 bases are TGCAGTGCTTCCCCCCTAGCGGGAGTATCGGATACGCAGTATTTT.

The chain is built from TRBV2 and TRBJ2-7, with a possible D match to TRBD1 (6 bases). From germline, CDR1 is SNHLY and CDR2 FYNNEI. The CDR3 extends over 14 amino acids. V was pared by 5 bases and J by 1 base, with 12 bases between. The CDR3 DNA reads TGTGCCAGCAGTAGGGGGACCCCGTCCTACGAGCAGTACTTC. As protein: CASSRGTPSYEQYF.

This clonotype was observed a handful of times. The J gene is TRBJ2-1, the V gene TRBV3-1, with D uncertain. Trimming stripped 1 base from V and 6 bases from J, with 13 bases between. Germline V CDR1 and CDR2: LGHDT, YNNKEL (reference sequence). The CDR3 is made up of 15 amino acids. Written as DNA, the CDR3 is TGTGCCAGCAGCCAAGCCCAGCTTACGGGCAATGAGCAGTTCTTC. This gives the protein CASSQAQLTGNEQFF.